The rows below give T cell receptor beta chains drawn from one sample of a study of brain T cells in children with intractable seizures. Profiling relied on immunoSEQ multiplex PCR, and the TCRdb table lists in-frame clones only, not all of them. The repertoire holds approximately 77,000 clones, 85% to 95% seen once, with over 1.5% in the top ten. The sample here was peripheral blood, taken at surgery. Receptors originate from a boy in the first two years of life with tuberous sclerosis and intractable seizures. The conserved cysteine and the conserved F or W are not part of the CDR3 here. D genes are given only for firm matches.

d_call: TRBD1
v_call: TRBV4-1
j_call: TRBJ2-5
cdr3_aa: ASSQGSRQGSFGETQY

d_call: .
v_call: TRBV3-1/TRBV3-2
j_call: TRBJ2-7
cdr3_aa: ASSQETTRMKSEQY

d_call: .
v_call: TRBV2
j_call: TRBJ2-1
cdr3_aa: ASSKRLDAYNEQF

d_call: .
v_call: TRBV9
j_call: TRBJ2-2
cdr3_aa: ASSVASKSNTGELF

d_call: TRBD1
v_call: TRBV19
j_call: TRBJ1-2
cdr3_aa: ASSIGDRGVSRRDYGYT

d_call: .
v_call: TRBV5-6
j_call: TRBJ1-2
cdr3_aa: ASSPEPHTVPVYGYT

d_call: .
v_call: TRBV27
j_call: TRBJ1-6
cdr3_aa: ASSLLDFYNSPLH

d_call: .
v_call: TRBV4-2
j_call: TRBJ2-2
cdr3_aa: ASSQDMTQNTGELF

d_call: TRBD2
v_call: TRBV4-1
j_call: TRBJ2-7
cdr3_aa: ASSQVVPGTSFYEQY

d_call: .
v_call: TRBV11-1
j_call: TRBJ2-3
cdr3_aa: ASSLGPGDTQY

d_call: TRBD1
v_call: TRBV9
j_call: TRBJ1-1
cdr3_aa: ASSVEQGDTEAF

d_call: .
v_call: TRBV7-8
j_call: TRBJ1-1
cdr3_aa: ASRQGGGGVEAF

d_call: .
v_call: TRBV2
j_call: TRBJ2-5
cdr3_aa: ASSEIQIQETQY

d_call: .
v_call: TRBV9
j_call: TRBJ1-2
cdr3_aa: ASSVADHYYGYT

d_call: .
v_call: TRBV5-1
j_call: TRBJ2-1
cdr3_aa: ASEQANEQF

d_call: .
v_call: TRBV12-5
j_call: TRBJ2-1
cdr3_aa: ASGLSPSWGEQF

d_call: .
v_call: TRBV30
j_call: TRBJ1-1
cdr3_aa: AWSVHIGLNTEAF

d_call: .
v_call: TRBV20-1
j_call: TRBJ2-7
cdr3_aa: SASRGELFIDEQY

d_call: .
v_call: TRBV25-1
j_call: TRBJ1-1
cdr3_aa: ASSDEFKRIPEAF

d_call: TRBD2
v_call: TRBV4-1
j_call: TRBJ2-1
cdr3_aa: ASSQVSGAAGGSSYNEQF

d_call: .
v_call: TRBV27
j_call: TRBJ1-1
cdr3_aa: ASSPGPGVTEAF

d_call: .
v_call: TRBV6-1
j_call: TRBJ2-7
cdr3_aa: ASSEGSRGPYEQY

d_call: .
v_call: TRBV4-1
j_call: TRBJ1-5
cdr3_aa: ASSQGLGKGPQPQH

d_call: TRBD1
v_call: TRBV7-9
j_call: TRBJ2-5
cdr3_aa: ASSGGDRGPLQETQY

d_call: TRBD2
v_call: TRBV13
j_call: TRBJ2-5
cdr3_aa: ASSLLGAGGRETQY

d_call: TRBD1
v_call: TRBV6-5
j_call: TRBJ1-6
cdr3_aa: ASSYLGQGRPLH

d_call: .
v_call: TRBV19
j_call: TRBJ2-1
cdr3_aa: ASLQYNEQF

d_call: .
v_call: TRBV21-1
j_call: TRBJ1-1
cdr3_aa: ASSKAETEAF

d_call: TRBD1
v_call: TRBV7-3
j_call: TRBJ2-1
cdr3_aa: ASSPQGAYNEQF

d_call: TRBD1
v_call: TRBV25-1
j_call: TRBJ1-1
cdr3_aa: ASIRTGGLNTEAF

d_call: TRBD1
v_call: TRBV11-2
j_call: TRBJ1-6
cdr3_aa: ASSPRGPGYNSPLH

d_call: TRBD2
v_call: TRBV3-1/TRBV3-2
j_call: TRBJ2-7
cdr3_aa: ASSQDAGGHEQY

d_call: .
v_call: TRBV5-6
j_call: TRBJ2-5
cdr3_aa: ASSLVRGIEETQY

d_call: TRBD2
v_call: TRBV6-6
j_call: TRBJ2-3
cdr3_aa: ASSPGTSGRSTDTQY

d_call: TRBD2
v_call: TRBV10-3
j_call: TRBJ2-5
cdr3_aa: AIRSSGGTQETQY

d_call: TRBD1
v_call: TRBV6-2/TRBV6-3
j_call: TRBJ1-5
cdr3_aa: ASSWGTGDQPQH

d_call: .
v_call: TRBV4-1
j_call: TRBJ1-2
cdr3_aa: ASSQGQNYGYT

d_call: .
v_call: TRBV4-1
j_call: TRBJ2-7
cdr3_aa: ASSQGAGQAYEQY

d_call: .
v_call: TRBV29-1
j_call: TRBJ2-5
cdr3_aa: SVGTKETQY

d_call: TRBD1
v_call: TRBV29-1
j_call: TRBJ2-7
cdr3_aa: SVGQSGTGLYEQY

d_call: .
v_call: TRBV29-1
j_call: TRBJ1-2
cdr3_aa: SVEPGGDGYT

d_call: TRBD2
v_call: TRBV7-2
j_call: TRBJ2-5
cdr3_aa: ASSPGGREAARSQY

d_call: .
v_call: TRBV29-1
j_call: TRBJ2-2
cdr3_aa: SVRGVGGITGELF

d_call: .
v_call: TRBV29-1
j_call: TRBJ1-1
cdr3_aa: SVSPRLMGRNQNTEAF

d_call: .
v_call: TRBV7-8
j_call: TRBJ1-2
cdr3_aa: ASSNTGNPYGYT

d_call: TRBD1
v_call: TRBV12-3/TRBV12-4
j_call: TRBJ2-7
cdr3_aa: ASSQGAVYEQY

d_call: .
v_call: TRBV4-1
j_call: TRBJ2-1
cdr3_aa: ASSQEYSSYNEQF

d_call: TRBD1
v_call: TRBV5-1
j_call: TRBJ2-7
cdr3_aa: ASSFRTGDYEQY

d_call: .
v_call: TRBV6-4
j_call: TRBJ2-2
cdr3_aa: ASSVLPNTGELF

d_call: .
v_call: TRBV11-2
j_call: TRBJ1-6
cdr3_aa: ASTPGGVYNSPLH

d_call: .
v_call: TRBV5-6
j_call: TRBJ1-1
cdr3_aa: ASSPGAGARMNTEAF

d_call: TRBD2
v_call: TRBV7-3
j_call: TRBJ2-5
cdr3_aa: ASSPTSAQETQY

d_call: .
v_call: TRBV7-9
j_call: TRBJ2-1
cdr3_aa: ASSLNGAYNEQF

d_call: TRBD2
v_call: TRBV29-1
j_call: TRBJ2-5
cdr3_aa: SVEDWSLAGKETQY